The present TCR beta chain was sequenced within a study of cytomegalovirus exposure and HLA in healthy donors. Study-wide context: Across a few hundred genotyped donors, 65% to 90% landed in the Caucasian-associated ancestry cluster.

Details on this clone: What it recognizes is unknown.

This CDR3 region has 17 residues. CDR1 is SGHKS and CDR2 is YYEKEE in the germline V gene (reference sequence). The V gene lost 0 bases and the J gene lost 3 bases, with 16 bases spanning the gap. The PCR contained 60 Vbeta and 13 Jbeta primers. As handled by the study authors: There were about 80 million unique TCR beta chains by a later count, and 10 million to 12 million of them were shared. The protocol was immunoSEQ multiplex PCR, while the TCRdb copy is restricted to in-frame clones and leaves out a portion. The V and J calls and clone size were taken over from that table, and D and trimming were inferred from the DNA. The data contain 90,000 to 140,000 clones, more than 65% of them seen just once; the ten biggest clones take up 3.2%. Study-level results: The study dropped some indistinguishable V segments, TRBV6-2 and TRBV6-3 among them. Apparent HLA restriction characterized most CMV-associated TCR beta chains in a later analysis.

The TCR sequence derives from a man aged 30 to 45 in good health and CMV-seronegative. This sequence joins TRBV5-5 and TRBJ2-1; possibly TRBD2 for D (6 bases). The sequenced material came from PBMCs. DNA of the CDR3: TGTGCCAGCAGCTTGGGCGGGACTGCCGCCTACTACAATGAGCAGTTCTTC. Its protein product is CASSLGGTAAYYNEQFF. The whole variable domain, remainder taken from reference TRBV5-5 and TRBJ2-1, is DAGVTQSPTHLIKTRGQQVTLRCSPISGHKSVSWYQQVLGQGPQFIFQYYEKEERGRGNFPDRFSARQFPNYSSELNVNALLLGDSALYLCASSLGGTAAYYNEQFFGPGTRLTVL.